This T cell receptor beta chain was captured in a study of naive and memory T cell subsets. Overall study findings and caveats: A few larger clonotypes appeared in naive repertoires, especially CD8, possibly memory cells re-expressing CD45RA.

The CDR3 extends over 15 amino acids. Deletions cut 3 bases from V and 0 bases from J, with 12 bases between. The germline CDR1 and CDR2 sequences are DFQATT and SNEGSKA (reference sequence). The beta constant-region primer was an equimolar mix of two oligonucleotides covering TRBC1 and TRBC2. The ligated cDNA underwent four PCR rounds using SP2 and nested alpha and beta constant-region primers. A 12-nucleotide UMI and the SP2 primer were added to the cDNA 3' end by oligonucleotide ligation. TCRdb processed the UMI-ligation and nested PCR reads anew with MiXCR; each CDR3 protein has one entry. Of approximately 150,000 distinct CDR3 sequences detected, 22% appear once; the ten largest clones hold less than 0.13%. This clonotype has a count of ten or more. The antigen remains unidentified. CMV status came from CD4+ IFNgamma after overnight CMV lysate stimulation. Cells stained for CD3, CD4, CD8, CD45RA, CD27 and viability were sorted into four CD45RA/CD27 subsets.

The chain joins TRBV20-1 to TRBJ1-5, with unresolved D. The TCR sequence derives from a human donor in good health. The sample comprised naive CD4+ T cells from blood. The DNA for the CDR3 is TGCAGTGCTAGTACCGGGGTGTATAGCAATCAGCCCCAGCATTTT. Protein: CSASTGVYSNQPQHF.